A selection of T cell receptor beta chains follows, all from one sample in a study of stem cell transplantation in POMP-related autoinflammatory disease. Repertoires were generated with immunoSEQ multiplex PCR, while TCRdb's copy carries only in-frame clones and drops some. The profile covers tens of thousands of clones, with roughly 93% appearing a single time and about 0.69% taken by the ten largest. Sequences were derived from CD4+ T cells from PBMCs, sampled after stem cell transplantation. These receptors originate from a human patient with POMP-related autoinflammation and immune dysregulation (PRAID). Some T cells may be the graft donor's. Both conserved end residues are part of each CDR3. Fields, in order: clone size, V gene, D gene, J gene, CDR3 protein, CDR3 DNA. The D gene is left open where the match is weak. Rows may omit the clone size; those that give it use once, few, many or a size class.

-	TRBV18	-	TRBJ1-2	CASSPSGIGPDTGPLTGGYTF	TGTGCCAGCTCACCCTCCGGAATCGGGCCCGACACAGGGCCCTTAACAGGTGGCTACACCTTC
-	TRBV5-6	-	TRBJ2-3	CASRMTGYTDTQYF	TGTGCCAGCAGGATGACAGGATACACAGATACGCAGTATTTT
-	TRBV6-1	-	TRBJ1-5	CASSEPQHPYQPQHF	TGTGCCAGCAGTGAACCTCAACACCCTTATCAGCCCCAGCATTTT
-	TRBV28	-	TRBJ1-4	CASSLGPGGGNEKLFF	TGTGCCAGCAGTTTAGGGCCCGGGGGGGGAAATGAAAAACTGTTTTTT
-	TRBV5-1	TRBD1	TRBJ1-3	CASSLATGNSGNTIYF	TGCGCCAGCAGCTTGGCGACAGGGAACTCTGGAAACACCATATATTTT
-	TRBV28	-	TRBJ1-5	CASRSRGPSNQPQHF	TGTGCCAGCAGGTCACGGGGCCCCAGCAATCAGCCCCAGCATTTT
-	TRBV4-1	TRBD1	TRBJ1-2	CASSQGAGGDYGYTF	TGCGCCAGCAGCCAAGGGGCAGGGGGCGACTATGGCTACACCTTC
-	TRBV4-1	-	TRBJ2-1	CASSQGNLRDKGDNEQFF	TGCGCCAGCAGCCAAGGCAACCTTCGGGACAAGGGGGACAATGAGCAGTTCTTC
once	TRBV5-1	-	TRBJ1-4	CASSLAPGRSNEKLFF	TGCGCCAGCAGCTTGGCCCCGGGACGGTCTAATGAAAAACTGTTTTTT
-	TRBV4-1	-	TRBJ1-1	CASSHAVLGRGAFF	TGCGCCAGCAGCCACGCGGTGTTGGGGAGGGGGGCTTTCTTT
-	TRBV29-1	-	TRBJ2-3	CSVEQLHPLTDTQYF	TGCAGCGTTGAACAGCTTCATCCCCTCACAGATACGCAGTATTTT
once	TRBV18	TRBD2	TRBJ2-3	CASSRTGTTSTDTQYF	TGTGCCAGCTCACGAACCGGGACTACCAGCACAGATACGCAGTATTTT
-	TRBV6-5	TRBD1	TRBJ1-5	CASRKEGAGNQPQHF	TGTGCCAGCAGGAAGGAGGGGGCGGGCAATCAGCCCCAGCATTTT
once	TRBV7-8	-	TRBJ1-4	CASSLRDTLATNEKLFF	TGTGCCAGCAGCTTAAGGGACACCCTTGCAACTAATGAAAAACTGTTTTTT
-	TRBV4-1	TRBD2	TRBJ2-2	CASSMTSGRWTGELFF	TGCGCCAGCAGTATGACTAGCGGGAGATGGACCGGGGAGCTGTTTTTT
-	TRBV5-5	-	TRBJ1-2	CASSPQWGQGYGYTF	TGTGCCAGCAGCCCCCAATGGGGGCAGGGCTATGGCTACACCTTC
-	TRBV3-1/TRBV3-2	-	TRBJ1-4	CASHSGGVEEKLFF	TGTGCCAGCCATAGCGGGGGGGTGGAGGAAAAACTGTTTTTT
-	TRBV24-1	TRBD1	TRBJ2-2	CATSDFRDSTWELFF	TGTGCCACCAGTGATTTCCGGGACAGCACCTGGGAGCTGTTTTTT
-	TRBV28	TRBD2	TRBJ2-7	CASSFRSGRFGYEQYF	TGTGCCAGCAGTTTCCGTAGCGGGAGGTTCGGATACGAGCAGTACTTC
-	TRBV25-1	-	TRBJ1-2	CASSEYYDLNKPYTF	TGTGCCAGCAGTGAATATTATGACCTCAATAAACCCTACACCTTC
-	TRBV28	-	TRBJ1-5	CASIEGAGYNQPQHF	TGTGCCAGCATCGAGGGTGCGGGTTATAATCAGCCCCAGCATTTT
-	TRBV5-1	-	TRBJ1-6	CASSLRAGGTYNSPLHF	TGCGCCAGCAGCTTGCGGGCAGGTGGGACCTATAATTCACCCCTCCACTTT
-	TRBV6-5	TRBD2	TRBJ2-1	CASTISGIGNEQFF	TGTGCCAGCACCATAAGCGGGATCGGCAATGAGCAGTTCTTC
-	TRBV10-3	TRBD1	TRBJ2-7	CAINPGQGDYEQYF	TGTGCCATCAATCCCGGACAGGGCGACTACGAGCAGTACTTC
once	TRBV7-8	TRBD2	TRBJ2-5	CASSLGTSWFQETQYF	TGTGCCAGCAGCTTGGGGACTAGCTGGTTCCAAGAGACCCAGTACTTC
-	TRBV3-1/TRBV3-2	TRBD1	TRBJ1-4	CASSQAAGTGDLGKLFF	TGTGCCAGCAGCCAAGCCGCCGGGACAGGGGACCTGGGGAAACTGTTTTTT
-	TRBV6-1	-	TRBJ2-1	CASSEVALNPNEQFF	TGTGCCAGCAGTGAAGTAGCCCTGAATCCCAATGAGCAGTTCTTC
once	TRBV10-3	TRBD2	TRBJ2-7	CAISEINQAGAPYEQYF	TGTGCCATCAGTGAGATAAACCAAGCGGGAGCCCCCTACGAGCAGTACTTC
-	TRBV5-1	-	TRBJ1-1	CASSLAGGGTEAFF	TGCGCCAGCAGCTTGGCGGGGGGAGGCACTGAAGCTTTCTTT
-	TRBV4-1	TRBD2	TRBJ2-1	CASRIAGGPDEQFF	TGCGCCAGCAGAATAGCGGGAGGGCCGGATGAGCAGTTCTTC
-	TRBV18	TRBD1	TRBJ1-2	CASSLGQGDGYTF	TGTGCCAGCTCACTTGGACAGGGGGATGGCTACACCTTC
-	TRBV11-3	-	TRBJ2-2	CASRRDTGELFF	TGTGCCAGCAGGAGGGACACCGGGGAGCTGTTTTTT
-	TRBV28	TRBD1	TRBJ1-1	CASSTRQGALNTEAFF	TGTGCCAGCAGCACCAGACAGGGGGCCTTGAACACTGAAGCTTTCTTT
once	TRBV6-1	-	TRBJ2-7	CASSDGQRYEQYF	TGTGCCAGCAGTGATGGACAGCGCTACGAGCAGTACTTC
-	TRBV2	TRBD2	TRBJ2-3	CASRDGLAGGFGDTQYF	TGTGCCAGCAGGGACGGACTAGCGGGGGGATTCGGAGATACGCAGTATTTT
-	TRBV11-3	-	TRBJ1-6	CASSLDARPNSPLHF	TGTGCCAGCAGCTTAGATGCCAGGCCCAATTCACCCCTCCACTTT
-	TRBV7-2	-	TRBJ1-1	CASSNTIGAFF	TGTGCCAGCAGCAATACAATTGGAGCTTTCTTT